The entry below gives a single TCR beta chain sequence along with its context. Its target antigen remains unknown. No qualities accompany the bases; no much larger clone lies one base away. The data were obtained in a study of blood T cell repertoires in COVID-19 (dated by TCRdb to 2020 to 2022). Regarding the study in general: Samples covering the acute and convalescent phases of COVID-19 were provided by collaborators in the United States, Italy and Spain. Where available, HLA class I and class II types were obtained from metadata supplied by the sample provider rather than from assay-based typing. Subjects who had been exposed to COVID-19, were actively infected with it, or had recovered from it provided the deeply sampled blood TCRbeta repertoires that made up the dataset. The material from the prospective study consisted of cDNA or gDNA derived from T cells, B-cell-depleted T cells, or PBMCs. The samples were drawn from the first 160 participants of the ongoing ImmuneRACE study and from 950 to 1,500 subjects provided by 6 global collaborators. Sample metadata almost always included a de-identified subject ID, COVID-19 status, age in years and sex. The repertoires were released in a freely available public database intended as a resource for research on the immune response to SARS-CoV-2.

A second Seattle source provided samples from volunteer blood donors who had recovered from COVID-19. The collaborating institutions used their own protocols to collect whole blood in K2EDTA tubes. For TCRbeta analysis, collaborators shipped samples in one of three forms: frozen whole blood, isolated PBMCs, or DNA extracted from either of those sample types. Here is what the overall study found, with its caveats: The quantity of clinical and demographic metadata differed by source and by participant and was supplied without curation.

V is pruned by 4 bases and J by 0 bases, leaving 8 bases of the junction without a gene match. Measured from the cysteine to the phenylalanine, the CDR3 is 18 residues long. Only the CDR3 portion is preserved as DNA: 54 bases, with reading frame beginning at the first base. CDR1 and CDR2 (SGHDT, YYEEEE) derive from the germline V gene. TCRbeta CDR3 regions were amplified from genomic DNA by means of the immunoSEQ Assay, a bias-controlled multiplex PCR. The authors' analysis ran thus. The number of nucleated cells in each sample was estimated from the amplification of reference gene primers within the assay. Sequence reads were collapsed and filtered to measure the absolute abundance of every unique TCRbeta CDR3 rearrangement. For each sample, productive Simpson clonality was calculated by taking the square root of Simpson's diversity index across productive rearrangements. What TCRdb holds here is the immuneACCESS table cut down to in-frame rearrangements. Part of the clones is not present; checked against another copy, under half of the missing clones reflect an unresolved V gene, and the others are unexplained. That table gives V, J and clone size, and the DNA gave D and trimming. Within this sample are under 300,000 clones, with approximately 82% of them counted one time only. About 4.5% of the sample rests with the top ten.

Sequenced sample: peripheral blood. This TCR came from a man between 60 and 75 years old who had recovered from COVID-19. The V and J genes are TRBV5-6 and TRBJ2-1, with 12 central nucleotides matching TRBD2. CDR3 loop: CASSGGLAGGFSYNEQFF. In nucleotide form, the sequence is TGTGCCAGCAGCGGGGGACTAGCGGGTGGGTTCTCCTACAATGAGCAGTTCTTC.